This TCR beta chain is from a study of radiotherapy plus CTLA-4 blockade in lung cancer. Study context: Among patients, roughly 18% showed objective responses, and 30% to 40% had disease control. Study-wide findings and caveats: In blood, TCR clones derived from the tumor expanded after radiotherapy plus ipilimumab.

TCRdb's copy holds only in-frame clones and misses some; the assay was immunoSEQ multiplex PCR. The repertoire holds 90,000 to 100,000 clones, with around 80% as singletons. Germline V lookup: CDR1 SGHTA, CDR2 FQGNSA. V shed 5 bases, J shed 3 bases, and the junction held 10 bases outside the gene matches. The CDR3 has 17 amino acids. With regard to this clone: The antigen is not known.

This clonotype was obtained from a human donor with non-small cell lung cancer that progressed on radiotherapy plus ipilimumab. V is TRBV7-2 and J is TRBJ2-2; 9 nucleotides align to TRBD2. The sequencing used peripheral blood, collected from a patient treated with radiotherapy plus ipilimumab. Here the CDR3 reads CASSLLSSGRDTGELFF. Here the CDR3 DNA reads TGTGCCAGCAGCCTCCTCAGTAGCGGGAGAGACACCGGGGAGCTGTTTTTT.